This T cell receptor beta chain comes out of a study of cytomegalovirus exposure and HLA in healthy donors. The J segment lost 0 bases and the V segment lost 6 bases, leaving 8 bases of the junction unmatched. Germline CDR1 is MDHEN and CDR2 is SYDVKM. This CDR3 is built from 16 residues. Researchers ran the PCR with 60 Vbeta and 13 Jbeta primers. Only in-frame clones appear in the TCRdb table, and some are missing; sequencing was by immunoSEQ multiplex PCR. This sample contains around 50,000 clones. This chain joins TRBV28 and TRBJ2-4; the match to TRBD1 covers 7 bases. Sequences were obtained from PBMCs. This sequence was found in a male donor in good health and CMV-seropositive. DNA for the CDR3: TGTGCCAGCAGCGTAAGGGGGCGTGAAGCCAAAAACATTCAGTACTTC. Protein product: CASSVRGREAKNIQYF. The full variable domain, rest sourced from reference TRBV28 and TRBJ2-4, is DVKVTQSSRYLVKRTGEKVFLECVQDMDHENMFWYRQDPGLGLRLIYFSYDVKMKEKGDIPEGYSVSREKKERFSLILESASTNQTSMYLCASSVRGREAKNIQYFGAGTRLSVL.